The 26 T cell receptor beta chains below were found in one sample sequenced in a study of T cell clonotyping in hematopoietic cell transplantation. Time point given: recipient sample about 28 days before transplant, after cytoreduction. Repertoires were generated with immunoSEQ multiplex PCR, while TCRdb's copy carries only in-frame clones and drops some. Of about 5,900 clones in the sample, around 81% are singletons; the top ten hold roughly 15%. The sequencing used peripheral blood mononuclear cells, collected before stem cell transplant. The source is a woman between 45 and 65 years old with acute myeloid leukemia. Some clones in this sample may be carry-over from other donors' samples.

The table lists this clone with a few counts. The rearrangement links TRBV7-2 to TRBJ2-3; tentatively, D is TRBD1 or TRBD2 (5 bases each). Germline CDR1 SGHTA, CDR2 FQGNSA. V was clipped by 4 bases and J by 3 bases, with 14 bases between them. This CDR3 is 15 amino acids long. Written as DNA, the CDR3 is TGTGCCAGCAGCTATGGGACGGCTTGGACAGATACGCAGTATTTT. Its protein is CASSYGTAWTDTQYF.

V and J are TRBV5-1 and TRBJ2-1; D may be TRBD2 (5 bases). Germline V gene data show CDR1 as SGHRS and CDR2 as YFSETQ. The V end was cut by 5 bases, the J end by 10 bases, with 22 bases between. There are 15 residues in the CDR3. The CDR3 spells CASRIGPLTSGEQFF. The CDR3 region has the DNA TGCGCCAGCAGAATAGGGCCACTTACATCGGGAGAGCAGTTCTTC.

V and J are TRBV4-2 and TRBJ2-6; perhaps TRBD1 as D (5 bases). V was pared by 4 bases and J by 0 bases, with 10 bases between. Germline-derived CDR1 and CDR2 are LGHNA and YNFKEQ. The CDR3 contains 16 residues. DNA of the CDR3: TGTGCCAGCAGCCTTGGACAATTCTCTGGGGCCAACGTCCTGACTTTC. Translated: CASSLGQFSGANVLTF.

The V call is TRBV27, the J call TRBJ2-1, with 10 bases matching TRBD2. The trim removed 8 bases at V and 1 base at J, leaving 20 bases unmatched. The CDR3 loop spans 20 amino acids. Germline V CDR1 and CDR2: MNHEY, SMNVEV (reference sequence). CDR3 DNA sequence: TGTGCCAGCTCCCGGCCCTCTAGCGGGAGTTCACGGGGGTCCTACAATGAGCAGTTCTTC. The encoded protein is CASSRPSSGSSRGSYNEQFF.

The rearrangement uses TRBV19 and TRBJ1-1, with TRBD1 matching 7 bases. V lost 8 bases, J lost 0 bases, and 3 bases stayed unmatched. Germline lookup yields CDR1 LNHDA and CDR2 SQIVND (reference sequence). The CDR3 has 13 amino acids. As DNA, the CDR3 is TGTGCCAGTGAACAGGGGATGAACACTGAAGCTTTCTTT. This codes for CASEQGMNTEAFF.

The chain joins TRBV5-4 to TRBJ1-2; 9 nucleotides agree with TRBD1. The length of the CDR3 is 17 residues. Germline CDR1 reads SGHNT; CDR2 reads YYREEE (reference sequence). The junction had 10 bases not matched to a gene; V was cut back by 0 bases and J by 4 bases. The CDR3 DNA reads as TGTGCCAGCAGCTTGGGGGGTACAGGGGGCCGAGTCTATGGCTACACCTTC. Its protein product is CASSLGGTGGRVYGYTF.

This clone turned up a few times. The chain combines TRBV7-2 with TRBJ2-7, with D unresolved. The germline V and J ends were trimmed by 5 bases and 1 base, with 12 bases remaining between them. Per germline, CDR1 SGHTA and CDR2 FQGNSA. The CDR3 extends over 14 amino acids. The CDR3 loop is CASSLMVDSYEQYF. In DNA form, the CDR3 reads TGTGCCAGCAGCCTAATGGTCGATTCCTACGAGCAGTACTTC.

The chain recombines TRBV11-2 with TRBJ2-3; 13 bases are a match to TRBD2. V dropped 5 bases and J dropped 10; count of bases not matched to a gene: 6. Per germline, CDR1 SGHAT and CDR2 FQNNGV. The CDR3 has 14 residues. CDR3 loop: CASSRTSGRGSQYF. The CDR3 bases are TGTGCCAGCAGCCGGACTAGCGGGAGAGGTTCGCAGTATTTT. Together with reference TRBV11-2 and TRBJ2-3, the CDR3 gives the full variable domain: EAGVAQSPRYKIIEKRQSVAFWCNPISGHATLYWYQQILGQGPKLLIQFQNNGVVDDSQLPKDRFSAERLKGVDSTLKIQPAKLEDSAVYLCASSRTSGRGSQYFGPGTRLTVL.

Only one count was recorded for this clone. Other DNA sequences from this sample encode an identical CDR3 as well. This chain joins TRBV18 and TRBJ2-5, with TRBD1 identical over 7 bases. Germline V gives CDR1 KGHSH, CDR2 LQKENI. The CDR3 loop spans 14 amino acids. V gave up 2 bases and J gave up 4 bases; unmatched junction bases: 4. This CDR3 is CASSPKGGGETQYF. The CDR3 DNA is TGTGCCAGCTCACCAAAAGGGGGCGGAGAGACCCAGTACTTC. The full variable domain, with the rest looked up from reference TRBV18 and TRBJ2-5, is NAGVMQNPRHLVRRRGQEARLRCSPMKGHSHVYWYRQLPEEGLKFMVYLQKENIIDESGMPKERFSAEFPKEGPSILRIQQVVRGDSAAYFCASSPKGGGETQYFGPGTRLLVL.

The rearrangement uses TRBV29-1 and TRBJ2-7, with a weak D call TRBD1 (5 bases). The V gene's germline CDR1 is SQVTM and CDR2 ANQGSEA. The ends were cut back, 6 bases at V and 3 bases at J, with 9 bases in the middle. The CDR3 spans 11 residues. Here the CDR3 reads CSVWQGYEQYF. In DNA, the CDR3 is TGCAGCGTCTGGCAGGGCTACGAGCAGTACTTC.

This chain connects TRBV7-9 to TRBJ2-2; TRBD2 matches 7 bases. From germline, CDR1 is SEHNR and CDR2 FQNEAQ (reference sequence). The CDR3 has 18 amino acids. V lost 1 base to trimming and J lost 4 bases; unmatched junction nucleotides: 12. The CDR3 DNA is TGTGCCAGCAGCTTAGAAGTTTCTAGGACTAGGATCACCGGGGAGCTGTTTTTT. Translation: CASSLEVSRTRITGELFF.

This sequence joins TRBV7-2 and TRBJ1-3, with TRBD1 matching over 7 bases. Germline CDR1 reads SGHTA; CDR2 reads FQGNSA. The CDR3 is made up of 16 amino acids. V was clipped by 6 bases and J by 0 bases; unmatched bases: 8. The chain's CDR3 is CASRPRDSFSGNTIYF. The DNA of the CDR3 is TGTGCCAGCAGGCCCCGGGACAGCTTCTCTGGAAACACCATATATTTT.

CDR3 DNA sequence: TGTGCCTGGAGTGTGGAGGGGGTCTATGGCTACACCTTC. Translation: CAWSVEGVYGYTF. The V gene is TRBV30, the J gene TRBJ1-2; maybe TRBD1 (6 bases). V lost 0 bases and J 4 bases, leaving 9 bases between the germline ends. The germline CDR1 and CDR2 sequences are GTSNPN and SVGIG (reference sequence). The CDR3 contains 13 residues.

The J gene is TRBJ1-6, the V gene TRBV5-1; D remains unclear. CDR3 length: 13 amino acids. Trimming removed 5 bases at V and 9 bases at J, with 12 bases between. Germline V lookup: CDR1 SGHRS, CDR2 YFSETQ. This CDR3 is CASRYLGGSPLHF. The CDR3 nucleotides are TGCGCCAGCAGGTACCTAGGCGGTTCACCCCTCCACTTT.

The sample holds one count of this clone. The chain joins TRBV29-1 to TRBJ2-2; D is possibly TRBD1 (5 bases). The CDR3 is 16 residues long. Germline V gene data show CDR1 as SQVTM and CDR2 as ANQGSEA. V was clipped by 0 bases and J by 6 bases, with 17 bases between them. CDR3 DNA sequence: TGCAGCGTTGAAGATCCAGGCAGGGCCATCCCCGGGGAGCTGTTTTTT. This sequence encodes CSVEDPGRAIPGELFF.

By its share, this clone is medium-sized. The genes are TRBV7-2 and TRBJ2-1; 7 bases line up with TRBD2. J lost 11 bases, V lost 8 bases, and 6 bases had no gene match. This CDR3 comprises 11 residues. CDR1 and CDR2 from the germline V gene are SGHTA and FQGNSA. CDR3 in DNA: TGTGCCAGCGGATTGGGGACTAAGCAGTTCTTC. It yields the protein CASGLGTKQFF.

The gene calls are TRBV6-1 and TRBJ2-5; possible D gene TRBD2, 6 bases. This CDR3 has 14 amino acids. V was trimmed by 0 bases and J by 5 bases, leaving 10 bases between them. Germline values: CDR1 MNHNS, CDR2 SASEGT. The DNA of the CDR3 is TGTGCCAGCAGTGAAGCTGGGGGGTCCGAGACCCAGTACTTC. Translated: CASSEAGGSETQYF.

The gene calls are TRBV19 and TRBJ2-7; possible D gene TRBD1, 6 bases. Germline V CDR1 and CDR2: LNHDA, SQIVND (reference sequence). V lost 3 bases and J 2 bases, leaving 14 bases between the germline ends. This CDR3 has 15 residues. This chain's CDR3 is CASSIRTAGPYEQYF. CDR3 DNA sequence: TGTGCCAGTAGTATCAGGACAGCTGGCCCCTACGAGCAGTACTTC.

The rearrangement joins TRBV13 to TRBJ1-1; D remains unclear. Trimming removed 2 bases from V and 7 bases from J, with 5 bases in between. The CDR3 extends over 11 amino acids. Germline V CDR1 and CDR2: PRHDT, FYEKMQ (reference sequence). The CDR3 reads CASSLQSEAFF. The CDR3 coding sequence is TGTGCCAGCAGCTTACAGAGTGAAGCTTTCTTT.

The chain recombines TRBV7-9 with TRBJ2-2; TRBD1 matches 9 bases. CDR1 SEHNR and CDR2 FQNEAQ come from the germline V gene (reference sequence). Trimming took 5 bases from V and 5 from J; bases not matched to a gene: 9. The CDR3 spans 16 residues. Here the CDR3 DNA reads TGTGCCAGCAGCCTTAACTCCGGGACAGGGACCGGGGAGCTGTTTTTT. Translating gives CASSLNSGTGTGELFF.

The chain recombines TRBV5-1 with TRBJ1-2, with TRBD1 identical over 9 bases. CDR1 is SGHRS, CDR2 YFSETQ, per germline. This CDR3 region has 15 residues. With V trimmed by 0 bases and J by 8 bases, 8 bases remained unmatched. The CDR3 is CASSLVQDRGLGYTF. The DNA for the CDR3 is TGCGCCAGCAGCTTGGTGCAGGACAGGGGTTTGGGCTACACCTTC.

The genes are TRBV18 and TRBJ2-1, with 8 bases that match TRBD2. Germline V CDR1 and CDR2: KGHSH, LQKENI. The CDR3 length is 16 residues. J gave up 3 bases and V 4 bases, and 8 bases lay outside the gene matches. The CDR3 sequence: CASSRGTRTNYNEQFF. In DNA, the CDR3 is TGTGCCAGCTCACGCGGGACTAGAACGAACTACAATGAGCAGTTCTTC. The variable domain in full, with the rest retrieved from reference TRBV18 and TRBJ2-1, is NAGVMQNPRHLVRRRGQEARLRCSPMKGHSHVYWYRQLPEEGLKFMVYLQKENIIDESGMPKERFSAEFPKEGPSILRIQQVVRGDSAAYFCASSRGTRTNYNEQFFGPGTRLTVL.

The chain employs TRBV2 and TRBJ1-2; TRBD1 is a possible D gene (5 bases). V dropped 6 bases and J dropped 4 bases, with 9 bases sitting between them. Germline V gene data show CDR1 as SNHLY and CDR2 as FYNNEI. There are 12 residues in the CDR3. The CDR3 DNA reads as TGTGCCAGCAGGGGGACCTTCTATGGCTACACCTTC. Its translation: CASRGTFYGYTF.

This rearrangement joins TRBV7-2 to TRBJ2-4, with D possibly being TRBD1 (6 bases). Germline CDR1 and CDR2: SGHTA and FQGNSA. The CDR3 has 15 amino acids. V shed 1 base and J shed 12 bases, with 19 bases lying between them. The CDR3 spells CASSLEQGLRQTQYF. The CDR3 DNA reads TGTGCCAGCAGCTTAGAACAGGGTCTCCGCCAAACTCAGTACTTC.

In nucleotides, the CDR3 is TGCGCCAGCAGCTTGGGACAGGGAACTTCTGAAGCTTTCTTT. Residues: CASSLGQGTSEAFF. This chain connects TRBV5-1 to TRBJ1-1; 7 positions match TRBD1. V lost 0 bases and J lost 6; bases outside the gene matches: 5. From germline, CDR1 is SGHRS and CDR2 YFSETQ. CDR3 length: 14 residues.

DNA of the CDR3: TGTGCCAGCAGCTTTAGCGGGGGTGAGACCCAGTACTTC. It codes for CASSFSGGETQYF. The chain has TRBV7-3 and TRBJ2-5; 9 bases fit TRBD2. The CDR3 covers 13 residues. Germline CDR1 reads SGHTA; CDR2 reads FQGTGA. The V and J ends lost 3 bases and 5 bases, in that order; junction bases with no gene match: 1.